The 15 T cell receptor beta chains listed next were all sequenced from one sample in a study of CD8 T cells in ankylosing spondylitis. TCRdb re-analysed the 5' RACE reads in MiXCR, keeping a single row per CDR3 protein. There are under 200,000 distinct CDR3 sequences in the sample; 11% occur only once, and around 29% lies in the top ten. The sample was blood, either unsorted or a sorted T cell fraction (not recorded which). All receptors derive from a male donor with ankylosing spondylitis or in good health (not recorded which).

This clonotype was counted only a few times. V and J are TRBV11-3 and TRBJ2-1; D is undetermined. Looked up from germline, CDR1 is SGHNT and CDR2 is YENEEA. V lost 2 bases and J 6 bases, leaving 11 bases between the germline ends. The CDR3 covers 14 residues. The CDR3 reads CASSLSPASNEQFF. CDR3 bases: TGTGCCAGCAGCTTAAGCCCTGCGTCCAATGAGCAGTTCTTC.

The chain recombines TRBV9 with TRBJ2-1; D ambiguous. CDR3 length: 12 amino acids. Germline CDR1 is SGDLS and CDR2 is YYNGEE. Deletions cut 2 bases from V and 5 bases from J, with 5 bases between. CDR3 nucleotide sequence: TGTGCCAGCAGCGTGGGGAACAATGAGCAGTTCTTC. This codes for CASSVGNNEQFF. Based on the CDR3 plus reference TRBV9 and TRBJ2-1, the full variable domain is DSGVTQTPKHLITATGQRVTLRCSPRSGDLSVYWYQQSLDQGLQFLIQYYNGEERAKGNILERFSAQQFPDLHSELNLSSLELGDSALYFCASSVGNNEQFFGPGTRLTVL.

This clonotype was detected ten times or more. V is TRBV10-3 and J is TRBJ2-7; D tentatively fits TRBD1 or TRBD2 (5 bases each). Trimming shortened V by 1 base and J by 6 bases, and 7 bases separated the two germline ends. The germline CDR1 and CDR2 sequences are ENHRY and SYGVKD. The CDR3 sequence is 12 residues long. CDR3 amino acids: CAISELGVEQYF. The CDR3, as DNA: TGTGCCATCAGTGAGTTGGGGGTCGAGCAGTACTTC.

This clonotype appeared a few times. The rearrangement uses TRBV5-1 and TRBJ2-1, with D unresolved. The CDR3 length is 13 residues. V was trimmed by 0 bases and J by 7 bases, leaving 8 bases between them. Per the germline V gene, CDR1 is SGHRS and CDR2 is YFSETQ. The CDR3 spells CASSLEPENEQFF. The CDR3 coding sequence is TGCGCCAGCAGCTTGGAGCCTGAAAATGAGCAGTTCTTC.

This clonotype was counted between two and nine times. This chain links TRBV21-1 with TRBJ1-5; no DNA check was done on the table's D call, TRBD1. TRBV21-1 is recorded as a pseudogene. This CDR3 is built from 21 residues. Here the CDR3 DNA reads TGTGCCAGCAGCAAGAAGGGAAGGGCGGGACAGGGTCGCTATAGCAATCAGCCCCAGCATTTT. It specifies CASSKKGRAGQGRYSNQPQHF.

This clonotype was found a few times. The chain employs TRBV11-3 and TRBJ2-3; D unclear. Trimming removed 6 bases at V and 0 bases at J, with 16 bases between. The CDR3 consists of 16 residues. CDR1 is SGHNT and CDR2 is YENEEA in the germline V gene. CDR3 sequence (DNA): TGTGCCAGCAGTTTCCTAGGGCAGCCTAGCACAGATACGCAGTATTTT. Translating it yields CASSFLGQPSTDTQYF.

This clonotype was recorded at least ten times. The rearrangement joins TRBV4-1 to TRBJ1-3, with TRBD1 as a possible D gene (5 bases). V was trimmed by 1 base and J by 0 bases, leaving 16 bases between them. This CDR3 is built from 18 residues. Germline loops: CDR1 MGHRA, CDR2 YSYEKL. The CDR3 DNA follows: TGCGCCAGCAGCCAAGGAATGATTGGGGCAAGCTCTGGAAACACCATATATTTT. Its translation is CASSQGMIGASSGNTIYF.

This clonotype came up a few times. The chain is built from TRBV7-6 and TRBJ2-3; 9 bases agree with TRBD2. The CDR3 is 15 amino acids. From germline, CDR1 is SGHVS and CDR2 FNYEAQ. The junction had 4 bases not matched to a gene; V was cut back by 4 bases and J by 2 bases. As DNA, the CDR3 is TGTGCCAGCAGCTCTAGCGGGGATCACACAGATACGCAGTATTTT. Protein: CASSSSGDHTDTQYF.

CDR3 region: CASTPLAGGDNEQFF. CDR3 in DNA: TGTGCCAGCACACCTCTAGCGGGGGGGGACAATGAGCAGTTCTTC. This chain links TRBV12-3 or TRBV12-4 with TRBJ2-1, with 12 bases that match TRBD2. V shed 7 bases, J shed 5 bases, and the junction held 6 bases outside the gene matches. CDR3 size: 15 residues.

This clonotype was observed at least ten times. Here the CDR3 DNA reads TGTGCCAGCAGGTCATTACGGGGAAGAGAGCAGCAGTACTTC. This codes for CASRSLRGREQQYF. This chain links TRBV21-1 with TRBJ2-7. TRBV21-1 is listed as a pseudogene. The CDR3 runs to 14 residues.

The table lists this clonotype with a few counts. The rearrangement links TRBV20-1 to TRBJ2-2; 10 bases agree with TRBD2. The CDR3 extends over 18 amino acids. The V segment lost 0 bases and the J segment 1 base; nucleotides outside the gene matches: 8. Germline V gene data show CDR1 as DFQATT and CDR2 as SNEGSKA (reference sequence). This CDR3 is CSARDHQRGGRNTGELFF. The CDR3 bases are TGCAGTGCTAGAGATCACCAGCGGGGGGGCCGGAACACCGGGGAGCTGTTTTTT.

The chain employs TRBV7-8 and TRBJ2-2; 8 positions agree with TRBD2. In germline, CDR1 is SGHVS, CDR2 FQNEAQ. The CDR3 extends over 15 amino acids. Germline trimming cut 6 bases from V and 5 bases from J; bases unmatched to any gene: 8. CDR3 bases: TGTGCCAGCAGACGGCCGGGACTAGAAACCGGGGAGCTGTTTTTT. Translated, it gives CASRRPGLETGELFF.

Of note for this clonotype: The missing conserved phenylalanine or tryptophan at the end of this CDR3 makes a read error likely. The chain uses TRBV2 and TRBJ2-5; D is uncertain. Trimming took 7 bases from V and 1 from J, leaving 13 bases between them. This CDR3 is 14 amino acids long. Germline CDR1 and CDR2: SNHLY and FYNNEI. The CDR3 loop reads CASKGRPSQETQYL. The DNA of the CDR3 is TGTGCCAGCAAGGGAAGGCCATCCCAAGAGACCCAGTACCTC.

Only a few counts were recorded for this clonotype. The chain links TRBV6-1 to TRBJ2-1; 10 nucleotides line up with TRBD2. The germline CDR1 and CDR2 sequences are MNHNS and SASEGT. CDR3 length: 15 residues. The ends lost 3 bases at V and 4 bases at J; junction bases unmatched: 3. CDR3 protein: CASSEELAGYNEQFF. CDR3 sequence (DNA): TGTGCCAGCAGTGAGGAACTAGCGGGATACAATGAGCAGTTCTTC.

This clonotype was counted ten times or more. The gene calls are TRBV3-1 and TRBJ2-7; possible D gene TRBD1, 6 bases. V lost 0 bases and J 13 bases, leaving 22 bases between the germline ends. CDR1 LGHDT and CDR2 YNNKEL come from the germline V gene (reference sequence). The CDR3 contains 15 residues. CDR3 sequence: CASSQDESWNREYYF. CDR3 nucleotides: TGTGCCAGCAGCCAAGATGAATCCTGGAACAGGGAGTATTACTTC.